The 18 T cell receptor beta chains below all came from one sample that was sequenced in a study of shared clonotypes between healthy human individuals. Measured with immunoSEQ multiplex PCR; TCRdb has only the in-frame clones, and not every one. The data show more than 400,000 clones, with about 85% seen just once and 10% to 15% held by the top ten. Sequencing was done on a sample of PBMCs. The receptor set was obtained from a woman aged 40 to 49 in good health. Some clones in this sample may be carry-over from other donors' samples.

This clone was counted only a few times. Given a far larger clone just one base away, this is likely a sequencing read error. The chain joins TRBV30 to TRBJ1-5; D is possibly TRBD1 (5 bases). CDR1 is GTSNPN and CDR2 is SVGIG in the germline V gene (reference sequence). V was pared by 0 bases and J by 7 bases, with 10 bases between. This CDR3 spans 13 amino acids. CDR3 in DNA: TGTGCCTGGAGTGTACCTGGGGACCAGCCCCAGCATTTT. Protein: CAWSVPGDQPQHF.

V is TRBV19 and J is TRBJ2-1; 10 bases match TRBD2. CDR1 is LNHDA, CDR2 SQIVND, per germline (reference sequence). The CDR3 totals 16 residues. Trimming at V came to 7 bases and at J to 3 bases, leaving 9 bases not matched to a gene. Written as DNA, the CDR3 is TGTGCCAGTACCAAAGCGGGAGGGCCATACTACAATGAGCAGTTCTTC. This sequence encodes CASTKAGGPYYNEQFF. The full variable domain, completed using reference TRBV19 and TRBJ2-1, is DGGITQSPKYLFRKEGQNVTLSCEQNLNHDAMYWYRQDPGQGLRLIYYSQIVNDFQKGDIAEGYSVSREKKESFPLTVTSAQKNPTAFYLCASTKAGGPYYNEQFFGPGTRLTVL.

There are many counts of this clone. The chain uses TRBV6-4 and TRBJ2-3; D is perhaps TRBD2 (7 bases). Germline CDR1 is MRHNA and CDR2 is SNTAGT. The CDR3 length is 16 residues. V was clipped by 3 bases and J by 4 bases, with 17 bases between them. In nucleotides, the CDR3 is TGTGCCAGCAGTGAGGGGGGCGGGAGCGGTGCAGATACGCAGTATTTT. Translating gives CASSEGGGSGADTQYF.

This clone was seen once. The genes are TRBV6-6 and TRBJ2-1; a possible D gene is TRBD1 (6 bases). Germline-derived CDR1 and CDR2 are MNHNY and SVGAGI (reference sequence). Trimming stripped 2 bases from V and 11 bases from J, with 7 bases between. CDR3 length: 11 amino acids. CDR3 sequence reads: CASSYGTQQFF. CDR3 bases: TGTGCCAGCAGTTACGGGACACAGCAGTTCTTC.

The chain links TRBV7-2 to TRBJ2-3; 12 bases line up with TRBD2. V was clipped by 4 bases and J by 2 bases; unmatched bases: 4. Germline loops: CDR1 SGHTA, CDR2 FQGNSA. This CDR3 is built from 16 residues. In DNA, the CDR3 is TGTGCCAGCAGCTACCTAGCGGGGGGGTTCACAGATACGCAGTATTTT. This codes for CASSYLAGGFTDTQYF. Full variable domain (missing parts from reference TRBV7-2 and TRBJ2-3): GAGVSQSPSNKVTEKGKDVELRCDPISGHTALYWYRQSLGQGLEFLIYFQGNSAPDKSGLPSDRFSAERTGGSVSTLTIQRTQQEDSAVYLCASSYLAGGFTDTQYFGPGTRLTVL.

This chain uses TRBV30 with TRBJ2-3; maybe TRBD1 (6 bases). The CDR3 has 13 amino acids. V lost 2 bases and J 8 bases, leaving 14 bases between the germline ends. The germline V gene encodes CDR1 GTSNPN and CDR2 SVGIG (reference sequence). The CDR3 sequence: CAWSLGQHGTQYF. CDR3 nucleotides: TGTGCCTGGAGTTTGGGACAACATGGTACGCAGTATTTT.

Turning to this clone: A read error likely explains this, since a far larger clone differs by one base. Here the CDR3 DNA reads TGTGCCATCAGTGAGCGATATCGTGAAGCTTTCTTT. Translating gives CAISERYREAFF. This chain links TRBV6-1 with TRBJ1-1; no definite D call. Germline-derived CDR1 and CDR2 are MNHNS and SASEGT. This CDR3 spans 12 amino acids.

The chain couples TRBV10-3 to TRBJ2-5; the match to TRBD2 covers 13 bases. V was clipped by 6 bases and J by 3 bases; unmatched bases: 1. Germline CDR1 ENHRY, CDR2 SYGVKD. This CDR3 region has 14 residues. The CDR3 bases are TGTGCCATCAGAGGGACTAGCGGGGAAGAGACCCAGTACTTC. This sequence encodes CAIRGTSGEETQYF.

Remarks on this clone: Other DNA sequences in this sample translate to the same CDR3. The chain joins TRBV7-2 to TRBJ2-5, with D perhaps being TRBD1 or TRBD2 (5 bases each). The CDR3 sequence is 13 residues long. V gave up 3 bases and J gave up 2 bases, with 7 bases separating them. The germline CDR1 and CDR2 sequences are SGHTA and FQGNSA. This CDR3 reads CASSLGRQETQYF. For the CDR3, the DNA is TGTGCCAGCAGCTTGGGACGGCAAGAGACCCAGTACTTC. Combining the CDR3 with reference TRBV7-2 and TRBJ2-5 gives the whole variable domain GAGVSQSPSNKVTEKGKDVELRCDPISGHTALYWYRQSLGQGLEFLIYFQGNSAPDKSGLPSDRFSAERTGGSVSTLTIQRTQQEDSAVYLCASSLGRQETQYFGPGTRLLVL.

The CDR3 protein is CAWTRGSSADTQYF. CDR3 nucleotides: TGTGCCTGGACAAGGGGTAGTAGTGCAGATACGCAGTATTTT. V is TRBV30 and J is TRBJ2-3; weak D call: TRBD1 (5 bases). The V end was cut by 4 bases, the J end by 4 bases, with 15 bases between. CDR3 length: 14 amino acids. Germline assignment: CDR1 GTSNPN and CDR2 SVGIG (reference sequence). The full variable domain, in which reference TRBV30 and TRBJ2-3 provide the parts outside the CDR3, is SQTIHQWPATLVQPVGSPLSLECTVEGTSNPNLYWYRQAAGRGLQLLFYSVGIGQISSEVPQNLSASRPQDRQFILSSKKLLLSDSGFYLCAWTRGSSADTQYFGPGTRLTVL.

The rearrangement links TRBV6-1 to TRBJ2-7, with TRBD2 matching 9 bases. The CDR3 has 18 residues. The germline gives CDR1 MNHNS, CDR2 SASEGT. J was trimmed by 0 bases and V by 0 bases; bases with no gene match: 9. CDR3 DNA sequence: TGTGCCAGCAGTGAAGCCCCGCTGGTAGCGGGAGCCTCCTACGAGCAGTACTTC. This codes for CASSEAPLVAGASYEQYF.

The chain recombines TRBV7-2 with TRBJ2-1; D may be TRBD2 (6 bases). From germline, CDR1 is SGHTA and CDR2 FQGNSA. V was clipped by 5 bases and J by 8 bases, with 16 bases between them. The CDR3 length is 14 residues. This CDR3 reads CASSPTMGGDEQFF. DNA for the CDR3: TGTGCCAGCAGCCCGACCATGGGGGGAGATGAGCAGTTCTTC. Filled out from reference TRBV7-2 and TRBJ2-1, the complete variable domain reads GAGVSQSPSNKVTEKGKDVELRCDPISGHTALYWYRQSLGQGLEFLIYFQGNSAPDKSGLPSDRFSAERTGGSVSTLTIQRTQQEDSAVYLCASSPTMGGDEQFFGPGTRLTVL.

A note on this clone: Since a far larger clone is one base different, this is likely a read error. The chain carries TRBV7-8 and TRBJ2-7, with D tentatively TRBD2 (5 bases). Germline lookup yields CDR1 SGHVS and CDR2 FQNEAQ. This CDR3 is built from 13 residues. With 5 bases removed from V and 4 bases from J, the gap between germline ends came to 12 bases. CDR3 coding DNA: TGTGCCAGCAGCCTACTAGTGGAATACGAGCAGTACTTC. Its protein product is CASSLLVEYEQYF.

V gene TRBV7-8 combines with J gene TRBJ1-2; the D is unclear. The germline CDR1 and CDR2 sequences are SGHVS and FQNEAQ. Trimming pared 4 bases from V and 3 bases from J, leaving 9 bases between. CDR3 length: 13 amino acids. The CDR3: CASSSRVDYGYTF. Written as DNA, the CDR3 is TGTGCCAGCAGCTCCCGCGTCGACTATGGCTACACCTTC.

With regard to this clone: This likely traces to a read error, being one base from a far larger clone. The chain is built from TRBV5-6 and TRBJ2-6; D may match TRBD1 or TRBD2 (6 bases each). The CDR3 loop spans 15 amino acids. Germline CDR1 and CDR2: SGHDT and YYEEEE. V lost 7 bases and J lost 4, with 15 bases in between. Here the CDR3 DNA reads TGTGCCAGCGGCTCCTGGGGGGCCGGGGCCAACGTCCTGACTTTC. Translating it yields CASGSWGAGANVLTF.

Remarks on this clone: Only one base separates this from a far larger clonotype, so it likely reflects a read error. The rearrangement links TRBV6-1 to TRBJ2-7; 7 nucleotides align to TRBD1. Per the germline V gene, CDR1 is MNHNS and CDR2 is SASEGT. The CDR3 covers 15 residues. The DNA of the CDR3 is TGTGTCAGCAGTGAAGCCGGGACAGCAGCCTACGAGCAGTACTTC. The encoded protein is CVSSEAGTAAYEQYF.

The chain links TRBV6-5 to TRBJ2-7, with TRBD1 matching 7 bases. From germline, CDR1 is MNHEY and CDR2 SVGAGI. The CDR3 has 15 residues. The trim removed 6 bases at V and 0 bases at J, leaving 8 bases unmatched. CDR3 nucleotides: TGTGCCAGCAGAGTAGATGGGACAGTCTCCTACGAGCAGTACTTC. Amino acids: CASRVDGTVSYEQYF.

The V and J genes are TRBV7-9 and TRBJ2-7, with D maybe TRBD2 (6 bases). The germline V gene encodes CDR1 SEHNR and CDR2 FQNEAQ (reference sequence). The CDR3 has 15 residues. Trimming took 5 bases from V and 3 from J, leaving 17 bases between them. DNA for the CDR3: TGTGCCAGCAGCCCGCATCCTACGGGGGACTACGAGCAGTACTTC. This gives the protein CASSPHPTGDYEQYF.